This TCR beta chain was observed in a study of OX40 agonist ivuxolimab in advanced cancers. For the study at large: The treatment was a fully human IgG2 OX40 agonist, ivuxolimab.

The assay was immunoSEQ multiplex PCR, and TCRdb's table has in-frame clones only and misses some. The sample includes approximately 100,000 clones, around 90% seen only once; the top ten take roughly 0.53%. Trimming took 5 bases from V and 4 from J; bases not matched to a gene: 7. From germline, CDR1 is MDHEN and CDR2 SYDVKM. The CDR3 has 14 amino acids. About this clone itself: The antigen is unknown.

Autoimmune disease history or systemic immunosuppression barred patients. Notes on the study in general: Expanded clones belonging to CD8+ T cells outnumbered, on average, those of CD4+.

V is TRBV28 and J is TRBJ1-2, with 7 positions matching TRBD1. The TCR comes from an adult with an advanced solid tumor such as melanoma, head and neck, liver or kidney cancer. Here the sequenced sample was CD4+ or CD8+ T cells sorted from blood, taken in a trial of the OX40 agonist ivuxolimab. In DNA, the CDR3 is TGTGCCAGCAGTCCAGGGACAGCCCCCTATGGCTACACCTTC. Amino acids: CASSPGTAPYGYTF.